This TCR beta chain was sequenced for a study of T cell repertoires in cytomegalovirus infection. Study-level background: As its CMV epitopes, the study selected recently identified HLA-C-restricted and well-studied HLA-B-restricted targets. Based on public TCR beta signatures, there were indications of CMV infection and of a matching HLA type.

TCRdb re-called the reads through MiXCR, storing one row per CDR3 protein. The sample holds hundreds of thousands of distinct CDR3 sequences, 30% to 40% seen once. Comment on this clonotype: Antigen: not known.

Study-level points and caveats: Dominating the ex vivo response were HLA-C-restricted CMV-specific TCR beta clonotypes. CMV carriers with the relevant HLA were identified by cumulative public TCR beta family frequency.

The trim removed 1 base at V and 2 bases at J, leaving 10 bases unmatched. CDR3 size: 17 residues. Germline V gene data show CDR1 as LGHNA and CDR2 as YNFKEQ. This chain connects TRBV4-2 to TRBJ2-7; 8 nucleotides match TRBD2. The receptor comes from a human donor in good health (CMV status not recorded). Some clones in this sample may be carry-over from other donors' samples. The material was cultured PBMCs, obtained from culture after CMV antigen stimulation. The CDR3 nucleotides are TGTGCCAGCAGCCAAGCCGCTATCGGGGGGGAGACCTACGAGCAGTACTTC. Its protein is CASSQAAIGGETYEQYF.